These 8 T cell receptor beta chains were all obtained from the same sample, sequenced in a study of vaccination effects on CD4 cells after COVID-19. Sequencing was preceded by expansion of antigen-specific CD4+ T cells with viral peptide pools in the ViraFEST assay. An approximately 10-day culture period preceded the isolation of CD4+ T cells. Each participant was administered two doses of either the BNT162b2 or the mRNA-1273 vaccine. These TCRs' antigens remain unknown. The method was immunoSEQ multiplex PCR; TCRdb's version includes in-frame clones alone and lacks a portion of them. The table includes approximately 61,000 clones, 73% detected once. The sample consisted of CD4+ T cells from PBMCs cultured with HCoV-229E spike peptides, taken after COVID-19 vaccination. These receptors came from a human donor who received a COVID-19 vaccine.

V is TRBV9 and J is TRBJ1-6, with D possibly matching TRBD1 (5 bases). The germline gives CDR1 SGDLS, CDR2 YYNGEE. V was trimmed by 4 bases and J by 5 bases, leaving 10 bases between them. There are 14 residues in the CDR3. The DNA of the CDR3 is TGTGCCAGCAGCTACAGACAGAATAATTCACCCCTCCACTTT. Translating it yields CASSYRQNNSPLHF.

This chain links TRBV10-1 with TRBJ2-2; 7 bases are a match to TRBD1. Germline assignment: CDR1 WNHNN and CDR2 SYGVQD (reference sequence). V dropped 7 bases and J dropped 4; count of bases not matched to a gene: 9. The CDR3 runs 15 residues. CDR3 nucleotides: TGCGCCAGCACACGGGACAGACATCCCACCGGGGAGCTGTTTTTT. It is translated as CASTRDRHPTGELFF.

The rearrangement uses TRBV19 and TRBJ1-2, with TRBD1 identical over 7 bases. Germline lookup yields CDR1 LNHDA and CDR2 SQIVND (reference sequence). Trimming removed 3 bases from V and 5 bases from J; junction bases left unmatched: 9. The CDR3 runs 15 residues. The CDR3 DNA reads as TGTGCCAGTAGTATCCAAGGGGGCGCTTCTTATGGCTACACCTTC. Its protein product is CASSIQGGASYGYTF.

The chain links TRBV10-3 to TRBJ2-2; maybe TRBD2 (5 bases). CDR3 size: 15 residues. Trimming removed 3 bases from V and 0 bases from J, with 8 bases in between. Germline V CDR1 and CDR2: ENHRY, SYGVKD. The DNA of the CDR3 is TGTGCCATCAGTGAACCGGGAACGAACACCGGGGAGCTGTTTTTT. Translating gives CAISEPGTNTGELFF.

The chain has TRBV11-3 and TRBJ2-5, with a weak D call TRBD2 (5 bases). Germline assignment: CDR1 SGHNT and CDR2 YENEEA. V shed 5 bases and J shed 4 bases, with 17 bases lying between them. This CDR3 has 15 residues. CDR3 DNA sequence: TGTGCCAGCAGCCCCGGAGCGGTGTTTGGAGAGACCCAGTACTTC. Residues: CASSPGAVFGETQYF.

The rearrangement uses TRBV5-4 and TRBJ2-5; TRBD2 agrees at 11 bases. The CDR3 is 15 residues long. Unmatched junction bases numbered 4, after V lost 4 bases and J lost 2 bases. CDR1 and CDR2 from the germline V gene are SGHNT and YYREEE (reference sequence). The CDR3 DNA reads TGTGCCAGCAGCCAGACTAGCGGGGCGCAAGAGACCCAGTACTTC. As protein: CASSQTSGAQETQYF.

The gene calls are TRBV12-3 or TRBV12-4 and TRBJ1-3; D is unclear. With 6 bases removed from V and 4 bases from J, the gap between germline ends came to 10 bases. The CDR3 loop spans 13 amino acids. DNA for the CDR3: TGTGCCAGCAGGTCCGCCGGAGGAAACACCATATATTTT. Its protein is CASRSAGGNTIYF.

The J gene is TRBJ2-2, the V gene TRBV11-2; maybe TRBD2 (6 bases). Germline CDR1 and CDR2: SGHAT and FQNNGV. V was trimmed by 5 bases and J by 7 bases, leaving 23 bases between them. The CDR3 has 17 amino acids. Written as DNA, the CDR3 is TGTGCCAGCAGCCCCCCGGAGGGTCAGGGCGAGGGCGGGGAGCTGTTTTTT. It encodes CASSPPEGQGEGGELFF.